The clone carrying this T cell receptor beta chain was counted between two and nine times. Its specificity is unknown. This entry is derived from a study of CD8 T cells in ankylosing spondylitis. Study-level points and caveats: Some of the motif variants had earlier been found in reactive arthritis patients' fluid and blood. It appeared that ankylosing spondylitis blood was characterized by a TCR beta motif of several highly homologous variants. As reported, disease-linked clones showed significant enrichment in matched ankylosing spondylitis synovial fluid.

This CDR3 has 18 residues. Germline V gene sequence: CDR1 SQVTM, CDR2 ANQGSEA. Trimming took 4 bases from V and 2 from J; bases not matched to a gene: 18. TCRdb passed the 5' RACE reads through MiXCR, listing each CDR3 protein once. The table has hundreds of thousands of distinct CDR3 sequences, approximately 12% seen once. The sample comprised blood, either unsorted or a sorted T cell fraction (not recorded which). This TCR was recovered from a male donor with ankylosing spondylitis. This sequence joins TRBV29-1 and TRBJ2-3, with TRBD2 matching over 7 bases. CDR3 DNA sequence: TGCAGCGTTGGTGCGGCTAGCGGTGCTGGATTTAACACAGATACGCAGTATTTT. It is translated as CSVGAASGAGFNTDTQYF.